This is a list of T cell receptor beta chains from one sample in a study of vaccination effects on CD4 cells after COVID-19. Sequencing was performed with immunoSEQ multiplex PCR; in TCRdb, only in-frame clones are kept and a portion is missing. The sample has 25,000 to 35,000 clones, around four fifths seen once. No antigen has been assigned to these receptors. Sequenced here: CD4+ T cells from PBMCs cultured with HCoV-NL63 spike peptides, sampled after COVID-19 vaccination. Receptors originate from a human donor who received a COVID-19 vaccine. CDR3s include the opening cysteine and the closing phenylalanine or tryptophan. The order of the fields is clone size, D gene, J gene, V gene, CDR3 protein, CDR3 DNA. D genes are given only for firm matches. Size is omitted from some rows. Given values are once, few, many or a class for expanded clones.

clone size: .; D gene: .; J gene: TRBJ2-7; V gene: TRBV5-4; CDR3 protein: CASSVDGYYEQYF; CDR3 DNA: TGTGCCAGCAGCGTCGACGGATACTACGAGCAGTACTTC
clone size: .; D gene: TRBD2; J gene: TRBJ2-2; V gene: TRBV5-4; CDR3 protein: CASSKSGRAAGELFF; CDR3 DNA: TGTGCCAGCAGCAAGAGCGGGAGGGCGGCCGGGGAGCTGTTTTTT
clone size: .; D gene: TRBD2; J gene: TRBJ2-2; V gene: TRBV13; CDR3 protein: CASSLRTSGSNTGELFF; CDR3 DNA: TGTGCCAGCAGCTTAAGAACTAGCGGGAGCAACACCGGGGAGCTGTTTTTT
clone size: .; D gene: TRBD1; J gene: TRBJ1-3; V gene: TRBV19; CDR3 protein: CASSDRGSGNTIYF; CDR3 DNA: TGTGCCAGTAGTGACAGGGGTTCAGGAAACACCATATATTTT
clone size: .; D gene: TRBD2; J gene: TRBJ2-5; V gene: TRBV4-1; CDR3 protein: CASSPRTSGQETQYF; CDR3 DNA: TGCGCCAGCAGCCCCCGGACTAGCGGCCAAGAGACCCAGTACTTC
clone size: .; D gene: .; J gene: TRBJ2-1; V gene: TRBV7-9; CDR3 protein: CASSYGQRREFF; CDR3 DNA: TGTGCCAGCAGCTACGGACAGCGGCGGGAGTTCTTC
clone size: few; D gene: .; J gene: TRBJ1-2; V gene: TRBV6-6; CDR3 protein: CASSTGGAYGYTF; CDR3 DNA: TGTGCCAGCAGTACCGGGGGGGCCTATGGCTACACCTTC
clone size: .; D gene: .; J gene: TRBJ1-1; V gene: TRBV5-1; CDR3 protein: CASTSGQMNTEAFF; CDR3 DNA: TGCGCCAGCACCTCGGGACAAATGAACACTGAAGCTTTCTTT
clone size: few; D gene: TRBD1; J gene: TRBJ1-6; V gene: TRBV7-9; CDR3 protein: CASSPQGQGNSPLHF; CDR3 DNA: TGTGCCAGCAGCCCACAGGGACAGGGGAATTCACCCCTCCACTTT
clone size: .; D gene: TRBD2; J gene: TRBJ2-3; V gene: TRBV7-6; CDR3 protein: CASSLASTSGRADTQYF; CDR3 DNA: TGTGCCAGCAGCTTAGCGAGTACTAGCGGGAGGGCAGATACGCAGTATTTT
clone size: .; D gene: TRBD2; J gene: TRBJ2-3; V gene: TRBV5-1; CDR3 protein: CASSLVSGGTTDTQYF; CDR3 DNA: TGCGCCAGCAGCCTTGTTAGCGGGGGAACCACAGATACGCAGTATTTT
clone size: .; D gene: TRBD1; J gene: TRBJ1-5; V gene: TRBV6-1; CDR3 protein: CASSDGATGAQPQHF; CDR3 DNA: TGTGCCAGCAGTGATGGGGCGACAGGGGCTCAGCCCCAGCATTTT
clone size: .; D gene: TRBD1; J gene: TRBJ1-6; V gene: TRBV7-2; CDR3 protein: CASSPGQGGGSLHF; CDR3 DNA: TGTGCCAGCAGCCCGGGACAGGGCGGGGGGTCCCTCCACTTT
clone size: .; D gene: .; J gene: TRBJ1-5; V gene: TRBV4-1; CDR3 protein: CASSHPPGNQPQHF; CDR3 DNA: TGCGCCAGCAGCCACCCGCCGGGGAATCAGCCCCAGCATTTT
clone size: .; D gene: .; J gene: TRBJ2-5; V gene: TRBV21-1; CDR3 protein: CASSKVPGQLRETQYF; CDR3 DNA: TGTGCCAGCAGCAAAGTACCGGGCCAACTTAGGGAGACCCAGTACTTC
clone size: once; D gene: .; J gene: TRBJ2-7; V gene: TRBV5-4; CDR3 protein: CATRRGSWDEQYF; CDR3 DNA: TGTGCCACCCGACGGGGTTCATGGGACGAGCAGTACTTC
clone size: .; D gene: .; J gene: TRBJ1-3; V gene: TRBV2; CDR3 protein: CASTPNSPVQGAIYF; CDR3 DNA: TGTGCCAGCACCCCCAATAGTCCTGTCCAGGGCGCCATATATTTT
clone size: .; D gene: TRBD2; J gene: TRBJ2-7; V gene: TRBV14; CDR3 protein: CASSQLLAGDPYEQYF; CDR3 DNA: TGTGCCAGCAGCCAACTACTAGCGGGGGACCCCTACGAGCAGTACTTC
clone size: .; D gene: TRBD1; J gene: TRBJ1-5; V gene: TRBV18; CDR3 protein: CASSPTGGNQPQHF; CDR3 DNA: TGTGCCAGCTCACCGACAGGGGGCAATCAGCCCCAGCATTTT
clone size: .; D gene: TRBD2; J gene: TRBJ2-1; V gene: TRBV6-2/TRBV6-3; CDR3 protein: CASSRGGTLIYNEQFF; CDR3 DNA: TGTGCCAGCAGTCGGGGGGGGACCCTAATATACAATGAGCAGTTCTTC
clone size: .; D gene: TRBD2; J gene: TRBJ2-1; V gene: TRBV5-1; CDR3 protein: CASSLGTSIYNEQFF; CDR3 DNA: TGCGCCAGCAGCTTGGGGACTAGTATCTACAATGAGCAGTTCTTC
clone size: .; D gene: TRBD1; J gene: TRBJ1-6; V gene: TRBV27; CDR3 protein: CASSLAGQFNSPLHF; CDR3 DNA: TGTGCCAGCAGTTTAGCGGGACAGTTCAATTCACCCCTCCACTTT
clone size: few; D gene: .; J gene: TRBJ2-2; V gene: TRBV7-9; CDR3 protein: CASSLGSGTTGELFF; CDR3 DNA: TGTGCCAGCAGCTTAGGTTCAGGGACCACCGGGGAGCTGTTTTTT
clone size: .; D gene: TRBD1; J gene: TRBJ2-1; V gene: TRBV6-1; CDR3 protein: CASSEVPPGQWFSSYNEQFF; CDR3 DNA: TGTGCCAGCAGTGAGGTTCCACCGGGACAGTGGTTTAGCTCCTACAATGAGCAGTTCTTC
clone size: .; D gene: .; J gene: TRBJ1-2; V gene: TRBV5-1; CDR3 protein: CASSSGEPSYGYTF; CDR3 DNA: TGCGCCAGCAGCTCCGGCGAACCGTCCTATGGCTACACCTTC
clone size: .; D gene: .; J gene: TRBJ1-2; V gene: TRBV5-1; CDR3 protein: CASSLAGGEGRYGYTF; CDR3 DNA: TGCGCCAGCAGCTTGGCCGGAGGGGAGGGGAGGTATGGCTACACCTTC
clone size: .; D gene: .; J gene: TRBJ1-1; V gene: TRBV3-1/TRBV3-2; CDR3 protein: CASSHNREGTEAFF; CDR3 DNA: TGTGCCAGCAGCCACAACAGGGAGGGAACTGAAGCTTTCTTT
clone size: .; D gene: .; J gene: TRBJ1-1; V gene: TRBV7-9; CDR3 protein: CASSLVVFDTEAFF; CDR3 DNA: TGTGCCAGCAGCTTGGTGGTGTTCGACACTGAAGCTTTCTTT
clone size: .; D gene: TRBD2; J gene: TRBJ2-5; V gene: TRBV3-1/TRBV3-2; CDR3 protein: CASTTAGGGETQYF; CDR3 DNA: TGTGCCAGCACAACAGCGGGGGGTGGAGAGACCCAGTACTTC
clone size: few; D gene: .; J gene: TRBJ1-1; V gene: TRBV10-3; CDR3 protein: CAISESRGEAFF; CDR3 DNA: TGTGCCATCAGTGAGTCGAGGGGTGAAGCTTTCTTT
clone size: .; D gene: TRBD1; J gene: TRBJ1-5; V gene: TRBV3-1/TRBV3-2; CDR3 protein: CASSQGQGYQPQHF; CDR3 DNA: TGTGCCAGCAGCCAAGGACAGGGGTATCAGCCCCAGCATTTT
clone size: .; D gene: .; J gene: TRBJ2-6; V gene: TRBV18; CDR3 protein: CASSPMRAGANVLTF; CDR3 DNA: TGTGCCAGCTCACCAATGAGGGCAGGGGCCAACGTCCTGACTTTC
clone size: .; D gene: .; J gene: TRBJ1-2; V gene: TRBV4-1; CDR3 protein: CASSQPYTSGGYTF; CDR3 DNA: TGCGCCAGCAGCCAACCGTACACCTCAGGAGGCTACACCTTC